This T cell receptor beta chain is from a study of beta chain features in type 1 diabetes. Expressed TCRB transcripts were sequenced after all isolated RNA was converted to cDNA. The assay was immunoSEQ multiplex PCR, and TCRdb's table has in-frame clones only and misses some. Among about 640,000 clones, approximately 13% were seen once, and the ten largest hold more than 0.1%. Study-level points and caveats: Moderate yet significant TCRB CDR3 shortening was seen in Type 1 diabetes patients in all four CD4+ subsets.

This clone was seen only a few times. Its specificity is unknown. V lost 5 bases and J 2 bases, leaving 6 bases between the germline ends. The germline gives CDR1 ENHRY, CDR2 SYGVKD. The CDR3 has 12 amino acids. The clonotype originates from a man younger than 45 with type 1 diabetes. This chain connects TRBV10-3 to TRBJ2-5; D is undetermined. Sequencing input: naive CD4+ T cells from blood. The CDR3 DNA follows: TGTGCCATCAGTCGTACACAAGAGACCCAGTACTTC. This gives the protein CAISRTQETQYF.